This TCR beta chain was profiled in a study of blood T cell repertoires in COVID-19. Study as a whole: Acute-phase and convalescent COVID-19 samples originated in the United States, Italy and Spain. Nucleic acid was either cDNA or gDNA, and it came from T cells, B-cell-depleted T cells, or PBMCs.

The CDR3 length is 16 residues. The germline CDR1 and CDR2 sequences are SEHNR and FQNEAQ (reference sequence). V dropped 0 bases and J dropped 3 bases, with 14 bases sitting between them. TCRdb keeps only in-frame clones here, not all; method: immunoSEQ multiplex PCR. The data show approximately 160,000 clones, with 76% seen just once and 3% to 4.5% held by the top ten. The sequencing input was peripheral blood. This sequence originates from a woman of 80 years or more with acute or convalescent COVID-19. The chain carries TRBV7-9 and TRBJ1-2; D is possibly TRBD1 (5 bases). CDR3 DNA: TGTGCCAGCAGCTTAGCTGCGGGGAGGGGCCACTATGGCTACACCTTC. Residues: CASSLAAGRGHYGYTF.